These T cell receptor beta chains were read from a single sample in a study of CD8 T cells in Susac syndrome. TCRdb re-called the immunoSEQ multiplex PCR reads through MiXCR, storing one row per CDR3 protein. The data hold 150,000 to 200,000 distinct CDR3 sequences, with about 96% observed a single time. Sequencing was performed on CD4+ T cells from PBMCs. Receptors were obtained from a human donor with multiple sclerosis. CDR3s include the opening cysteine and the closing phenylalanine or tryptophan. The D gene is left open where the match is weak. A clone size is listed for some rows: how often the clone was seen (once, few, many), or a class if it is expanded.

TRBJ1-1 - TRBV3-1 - CASSQRTLEAFF TGTGCCAGCAGCCAGAGGACTCTTGAAGCTTTCTTT
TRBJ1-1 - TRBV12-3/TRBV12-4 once CASNNRVGGTEAFF TGTGCCAGCAATAACAGGGTAGGGGGGACTGAAGCTTTCTTT
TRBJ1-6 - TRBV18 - CASSPGTGMNSPLHF TGTGCCAGCTCACCCGGGACCGGGATGAATTCACCCCTCCACTTT
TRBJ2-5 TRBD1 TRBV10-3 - CAISPGQWPEETQYF TGTGCCATCAGCCCGGGACAGTGGCCTGAAGAGACCCAGTACTTC
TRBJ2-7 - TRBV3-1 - CASSQDLGAQSEQYF TGTGCCAGCAGCCAAGATCTCGGGGCCCAATCCGAGCAGTACTTC
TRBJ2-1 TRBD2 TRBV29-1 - CSVEGLAGGREQFF TGCAGCGTCGAGGGACTAGCGGGAGGCCGGGAGCAGTTCTTC
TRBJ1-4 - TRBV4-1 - CASSQDGRGAREKLFF TGCGCCAGCAGCCAAGACGGAAGGGGCGCACGGGAAAAACTGTTTTTT
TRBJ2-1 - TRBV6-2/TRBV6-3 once CASRNDRSEQFF TGTGCCAGCAGAAACGACCGGAGTGAGCAGTTCTTC
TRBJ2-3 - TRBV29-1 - CSVAVGPNFSTDTQYF TGCAGCGTTGCTGTCGGGCCTAACTTTAGCACAGATACGCAGTATTTT
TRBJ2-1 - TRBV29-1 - CSGNGAGLGNEQFF TGCAGCGGGAACGGGGCGGGATTAGGCAATGAGCAGTTCTTC
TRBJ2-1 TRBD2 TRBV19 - CASSVGLAASYNEQFF TGTGCCAGTAGTGTCGGACTAGCGGCCTCCTACAATGAGCAGTTCTTC
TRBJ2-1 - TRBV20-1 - CSAETPNPYNEQFF TGCAGTGCCGAGACACCGAATCCATACAATGAGCAGTTCTTC
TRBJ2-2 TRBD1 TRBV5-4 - CASSPGQGLNTGELFF TGTGCCAGCAGCCCAGGACAGGGACTCAACACCGGGGAGCTGTTTTTT
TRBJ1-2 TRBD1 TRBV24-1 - CATSDYGQGVGYTF TGTGCCACCAGTGATTACGGACAGGGTGTCGGCTACACCTTC
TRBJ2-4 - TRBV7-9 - CASSLTTGDRPYF TGTGCCAGCAGCTTAACGACGGGAGACAGGCCGTACTTC
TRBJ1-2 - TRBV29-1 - CSVEVRDRVYGYTF TGCAGCGTTGAAGTCCGGGACCGAGTCTATGGCTACACCTTC
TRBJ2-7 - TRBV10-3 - CAILRSWDEQYF TGTGCCATCCTTCGGAGCTGGGACGAGCAGTACTTC
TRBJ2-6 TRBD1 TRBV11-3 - CASSPGQPSGANVLTF TGTGCCAGCAGCCCGGGACAGCCCTCTGGGGCCAACGTCCTGACTTTC
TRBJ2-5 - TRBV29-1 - CSVSLRQKETQYF TGCAGCGTTTCCCTGAGACAAAAAGAGACCCAGTACTTC
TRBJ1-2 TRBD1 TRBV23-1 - CASVLPPGQRFNYGYTF TGCGCCAGCGTCCTCCCTCCGGGACAGAGATTTAACTATGGCTACACCTTC
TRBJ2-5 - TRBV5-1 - CASSRSAQETQYF TGCGCCAGCAGCAGGTCAGCGCAAGAGACCCAGTACTTC
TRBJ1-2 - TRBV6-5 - CASSYSSRGGYTF TGTGCCAGCAGTTACTCGAGCCGGGGAGGCTACACCTTC
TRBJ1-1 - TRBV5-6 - CASSSVMNTEAFF TGTGCCAGCAGCTCTGTGATGAACACTGAAGCTTTCTTT
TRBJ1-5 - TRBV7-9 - CASSPATGTQPQHF TGTGCCAGCAGCCCAGCGACCGGAACTCAGCCCCAGCATTTT
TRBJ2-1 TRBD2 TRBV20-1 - CSASGRNNEQFF TGCAGTGCCAGCGGGAGAAACAATGAGCAGTTCTTC
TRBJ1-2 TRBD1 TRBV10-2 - CASAGTVEGYTF TGCGCCAGCGCCGGGACAGTGGAAGGCTACACCTTC
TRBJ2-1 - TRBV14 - CASSQRLLYNEQFF TGTGCCAGCAGCCAAAGGCTACTTTACAATGAGCAGTTCTTC
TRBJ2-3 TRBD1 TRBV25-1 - CASSPVWTGNTDTQYF TGTGCCAGCAGCCCAGTGTGGACAGGGAACACAGATACGCAGTATTTT
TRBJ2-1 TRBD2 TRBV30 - CALAVYNEQFF TGTGCCCTAGCGGTCTACAATGAGCAGTTCTTC
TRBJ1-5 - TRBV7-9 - CASSWSGNQPQHF TGTGCCAGCAGCTGGTCAGGCAATCAGCCCCAGCATTTT
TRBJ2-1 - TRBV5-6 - CASSVTGNEQFF TGTGCCAGCAGCGTGACTGGTAATGAGCAGTTCTTC
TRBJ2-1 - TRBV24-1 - CATRPRGQGHEQFF TGTGCCACCAGGCCACGAGGTCAGGGTCATGAGCAGTTCTTC
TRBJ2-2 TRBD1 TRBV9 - CASSGYGTGQPGELFF TGTGCCAGCAGCGGCTACGGGACAGGGCAACCCGGGGAGCTGTTTTTT
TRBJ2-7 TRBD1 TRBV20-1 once CSARAEQGASYEQYF TGCAGTGCTAGGGCCGAACAGGGGGCGTCCTACGAGCAGTACTTC
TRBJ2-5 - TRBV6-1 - CASIQAPETQYF TGTGCCAGCATACAAGCCCCAGAGACCCAGTACTTC
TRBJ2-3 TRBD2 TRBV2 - CASSKTSGWTDTQYF TGTGCCAGCAGTAAGACTAGCGGGTGGACAGATACGCAGTATTTT
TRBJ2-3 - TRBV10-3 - CAIRITDTQYF TGTGCCATCAGAATCACAGATACGCAGTATTTT